These 21 T cell receptor beta chains were sequenced from one sample in a study of low-dose radiotherapy and immunotherapy resistance in tumors. First-strand cDNA relied on TRAV- and TRBV-specific primers spanning alpha and beta chains. TCR amplification involved about 21 PCR cycles with a constant-region primer and V-primer adapter. TCRdb fed the reads into MiXCR, producing one record per CDR3 protein. The table records 10,000 to 15,000 distinct CDR3 sequences, approximately 61% of them present only once. The receptors originated from a human donor with advanced metastatic prostate, ovarian, gallbladder or colorectal cancer (not recorded which). This table probably holds off-target reads from a library built for another chain.

V and J are TRBV20-1 and TRBJ2-5; maybe TRBD2 (6 bases). In germline, CDR1 is DFQATT, CDR2 SNEGSKA (reference sequence). Trimming took off 5 bases at V and 5 bases at J, with 15 bases between the two ends. This CDR3 comprises 13 residues. The CDR3 loop is CSAVRGGTETQYF. Written as DNA, the CDR3 is TGCAGTGCTGTAAGGGGCGGGACGGAGACCCAGTACTTC.

This clonotype was counted between two and nine times. The chain employs TRBV10-3 and TRBJ2-5, with D unresolved. Trimming cost V 9 bases and J 4 bases, with 12 bases left between them. The CDR3 consists of 12 residues. CDR1 is ENHRY and CDR2 is SYGVKD in the germline V gene. Here the CDR3 DNA reads TGTGCCATTAGCCTCCGGGCAGAGACCCAGTACTTC. This gives the protein CAISLRAETQYF.

The chain links TRBV18 to TRBJ1-6; 9 bases are shared with TRBD1. CDR3 length: 14 residues. Germline CDR1 is KGHSH and CDR2 is LQKENI. The junction had 6 bases not matched to a gene; V was cut back by 6 bases and J by 9 bases. CDR3 DNA sequence: TGTGCCAGCTCTCGGACAGGGGAGAGTTCACCCCTCCACTTT. Translation: CASSRTGESSPLHF.

This clonotype came up a few times. The CDR3 here is CASSVTGLNTEAFF. The CDR3, as DNA: TGTGCCAGCAGTGTGACAGGGCTGAACACTGAAGCTTTCTTT. The chain combines TRBV28 with TRBJ1-1, with 7 bases aligning to TRBD1. Germline V gene data show CDR1 as MDHEN and CDR2 as SYDVKM. J was trimmed by 0 bases and V by 5 bases; bases with no gene match: 3. This CDR3 has 14 amino acids.

The rearrangement uses TRBV5-1 and TRBJ2-1, with TRBD2 as a possible D gene (6 bases). Per germline, CDR1 SGHRS and CDR2 YFSETQ. The V end was cut by 5 bases, the J end by 10 bases, with 13 bases between. This CDR3 contains 12 residues. The CDR3 DNA follows: TGCGCCAGCAGGTCTCCCGGGGGAGAGCAGTTCTTC. Protein sequence: CASRSPGGEQFF.

There are a few counts of this clonotype. The rearrangement uses TRBV27 and TRBJ2-2; D gene uncertain. This CDR3 has 13 residues. In germline, CDR1 is MNHEY, CDR2 SMNVEV (reference sequence). V lost 3 bases to trimming and J lost 7 bases, with 9 bases between them. The CDR3 coding sequence is TGTGCCAGCAGTTTTAAGGTCGGCGGGGAGCTGTTTTTT. Its protein is CASSFKVGGELFF.

The J gene is TRBJ2-5, the V gene TRBV4-1, with D unclear. Trimming took 0 bases from V and 1 from J, leaving 15 bases between them. CDR1 and CDR2 (germline): MGHRA, YSYEKL. The CDR3 spans 17 residues. The CDR3 bases are TGCGCCAGCAGCCAAGATAACCCGCTGGCTTTCCAAGAGACCCAGTACTTC. Its protein product is CASSQDNPLAFQETQYF.

J is TRBJ1-5 and V is TRBV27; D gene uncertain. The length of the CDR3 is 12 residues. CDR1 MNHEY and CDR2 SMNVEV come from the germline V gene (reference sequence). Trimming stripped 6 bases from V and 6 bases from J, with 9 bases between. CDR3 nucleotides: TGTGCCAGCAGCTCCTCGGGTCAGCCCCAGCATTTT. Its protein is CASSSSGQPQHF.

The V call is TRBV28, the J call TRBJ2-7, with D unresolved. Trimming took 7 bases from V and 4 from J, leaving 14 bases between them. Germline CDR1 MDHEN, CDR2 SYDVKM. This CDR3 region has 13 residues. CDR3 region: CASTATVRYEQYF. DNA of the CDR3: TGTGCCAGCACTGCGACGGTTCGGTACGAGCAGTACTTC.

The J gene is TRBJ2-2, the V gene TRBV18; 8 nucleotides line up with TRBD2. Germline V lookup: CDR1 KGHSH, CDR2 LQKENI. The V and J ends lost 0 bases and 3 bases, in that order; junction bases with no gene match: 9. The CDR3 consists of 18 residues. CDR3 nucleotides: TGTGCCAGCTCACCACCCTATGCGAGCGGGAGCTACACCGGGGAGCTGTTTTTT. The encoded protein is CASSPPYASGSYTGELFF. The full variable domain, its missing parts supplied by reference TRBV18 and TRBJ2-2, is NAGVMQNPRHLVRRRGQEARLRCSPMKGHSHVYWYRQLPEEGLKFMVYLQKENIIDESGMPKERFSAEFPKEGPSILRIQQVVRGDSAAYFCASSPPYASGSYTGELFFGEGSRLTVL.

V is TRBV11-2 and J is TRBJ1-1; D unclear. The V gene lost 3 bases and the J gene lost 8 bases, with 7 bases spanning the gap. This CDR3 has 11 amino acids. CDR1 SGHAT and CDR2 FQNNGV come from the germline V gene. CDR3 amino acids: CASSFESEAFF. The CDR3 DNA reads as TGTGCCAGCAGCTTCGAGTCGGAAGCTTTCTTT.

V usage is TRBV6-5 and J usage is TRBJ2-3, with TRBD2 identical over 7 bases. With V trimmed by 6 bases and J by 8 bases, 8 bases remained unmatched. Germline V gene data show CDR1 as MNHEY and CDR2 as SVGAGI. CDR3 length: 13 amino acids. The chain's CDR3 is CASSRGREVTQYF. The CDR3 region has the DNA TGTGCCAGCAGCCGGGGGAGGGAAGTTACGCAGTATTTT.

This clonotype turned up a few times. The chain has TRBV28 and TRBJ1-1; 10 bases map to TRBD1. J lost 6 bases, V lost 6 bases, and 7 bases had no gene match. Germline V lookup: CDR1 MDHEN, CDR2 SYDVKM. This CDR3 comprises 14 residues. DNA for the CDR3: TGTGCCAGCAGGACGGGACAGGGGAGCCCTGAAGCTTTCTTT. The encoded protein is CASRTGQGSPEAFF. Complete variable domain (other parts from reference TRBV28 and TRBJ1-1): DVKVTQSSRYLVKRTGEKVFLECVQDMDHENMFWYRQDPGLGLRLIYFSYDVKMKEKGDIPEGYSVSREKKERFSLILESASTNQTSMYLCASRTGQGSPEAFFGQGTRLTVV.

The rearrangement links TRBV28 to TRBJ1-3; TRBD1 matches 7 bases. V lost 7 bases, J lost 2 bases, and 8 bases stayed unmatched. The germline V gene encodes CDR1 MDHEN and CDR2 SYDVKM. The CDR3 spans 15 residues. The CDR3 sequence is CASTPTGRAGNTIYF. The CDR3 DNA follows: TGTGCCAGCACCCCGACAGGGAGGGCTGGAAACACCATATATTTT.

V gene TRBV30 combines with J gene TRBJ1-1, with D unclear. V was cut by 6 bases and J by 3 bases, with 8 bases left in between. Germline CDR1 and CDR2: GTSNPN and SVGIG (reference sequence). The CDR3 covers 11 residues. This CDR3 is CACAGYTEAFF. The CDR3 nucleotides are TGTGCCTGCGCAGGTTACACTGAAGCTTTCTTT.

The V call is TRBV25-1, the J call TRBJ2-1; perhaps D is TRBD1 or TRBD2 (5 bases each). The CDR3 spans 17 residues. Germline CDR1 and CDR2: MGHDK and SYGVNS. V shed 8 bases and J shed 7 bases, with 27 bases lying between them. The CDR3 bases are TGTGCCAGCCGAATAATCCGGGACCGAAGACGATTAAATGAGCAGTTCTTC. Residues: CASRIIRDRRRLNEQFF. Drawing the rest from reference TRBV25-1 and TRBJ2-1, the complete variable domain is EADIYQTPRYLVIGTGKKITLECSQTMGHDKMYWYQQDPGMELHLIHYSYGVNSTEKGDLSSESTVSRIRTEHFPLTLESARPSHTSQYLCASRIIRDRRRLNEQFFGPGTRLTVL.

This clonotype was picked up a small number of times. The chain is built from TRBV28 and TRBJ2-1; 9 nucleotides match TRBD1. Germline-derived CDR1 and CDR2 are MDHEN and SYDVKM. V gave up 0 bases and J gave up 5 bases; unmatched junction bases: 2. This CDR3 is built from 15 residues. The DNA of the CDR3 is TGTGCCAGCAGTTTATGGGACAGGGGACACAATGAGCAGTTCTTC. Translated, it gives CASSLWDRGHNEQFF.

The CDR3 protein is CASSQDRNQPQHF. The CDR3 region has the DNA TGTGCCAGCAGCCAGGACAGAAACCAGCCCCAGCATTTT. The genes are TRBV3-1 and TRBJ1-5; weak D call: TRBD1 (6 bases). CDR1 LGHDT and CDR2 YNNKEL come from the germline V gene (reference sequence). V was clipped by 3 bases and J by 7 bases, with 10 bases between them. The CDR3 sequence is 13 residues long.

This clonotype was seen only a few times. The chain couples TRBV28 to TRBJ2-2, with D maybe TRBD2 (5 bases). This CDR3 spans 13 amino acids. Trimming removed 6 bases at V and 6 bases at J, with 11 bases between. The germline gives CDR1 MDHEN, CDR2 SYDVKM. The CDR3 here is CASSLGGPGELFF. CDR3 sequence (DNA): TGTGCCAGCAGCCTCGGAGGCCCCGGGGAGCTGTTTTTT.

V and J are TRBV10-3 and TRBJ2-3; 8 bases fit TRBD2. CDR1 and CDR2 (germline): ENHRY, SYGVKD. The CDR3 runs to 16 residues. The V segment lost 4 bases and the J segment 0 bases; nucleotides outside the gene matches: 6. The CDR3 DNA is TGTGCCATCAGTGTTGGCGGGAGGACAAGCACAGATACGCAGTATTTT. The encoded protein is CAISVGGRTSTDTQYF.

The rearrangement uses TRBV7-2 and TRBJ2-7; possible D gene TRBD1, 5 bases. Per germline, CDR1 SGHTA and CDR2 FQGNSA. V lost 3 bases and J 2 bases, leaving 11 bases between the germline ends. The CDR3 is 14 amino acids. This CDR3 reads CASSLTAGTYEQYF. DNA of the CDR3: TGTGCCAGCAGCTTGACAGCCGGAACCTACGAGCAGTACTTC.